A selection of T cell receptor beta chains follows, all from one sample in a study of OX40 agonist ivuxolimab in advanced cancers. Measured with immunoSEQ multiplex PCR; TCRdb has only the in-frame clones, and not every one. The data contain about 77,000 clones, roughly 87% of them seen just once; the ten biggest clones take up roughly 0.62%. The starting material was CD4+ or CD8+ T cells sorted from blood, obtained in a trial of the OX40 agonist ivuxolimab. Receptor source: an adult with an advanced solid tumor such as melanoma, head and neck, liver or kidney cancer. Both conserved end residues are part of each CDR3. A D gene is named only where the DNA matches it firmly.

D gene,J gene,V gene,CDR3 protein
TRBD2,TRBJ2-5,TRBV25-1,CASGGEGGAGETQYF
-,TRBJ1-1,TRBV2,CARSAGGDTEAFF
-,TRBJ1-5,TRBV19,CASSILQQISNQPQHF
TRBD1,TRBJ1-4,TRBV18,CAGWDRGGVEKLFF
TRBD1,TRBJ1-6,TRBV7-2,CASSSGTGGNSPLHF
-,TRBJ1-2,TRBV7-9,CASSPTLGNYGYTF
TRBD1,TRBJ2-7,TRBV19,CASSPLDRDGSFYEQYF
TRBD1,TRBJ2-5,TRBV5-8,CASSPGQNYQETQYF
-,TRBJ2-5,TRBV16,CASSQSYLQETQYF
TRBD2,TRBJ2-3,TRBV9,CASSVDIAGGTDTQYF
-,TRBJ2-5,TRBV19,CASSKGGARPQETQYF
-,TRBJ2-2,TRBV6-5,CASRPRRIGTGELFF
-,TRBJ1-2,TRBV5-1,CASSSSPGTRGHYGYTF
TRBD1,TRBJ1-5,TRBV5-1,CASSPQGGGGNQPQHF
-,TRBJ1-1,TRBV7-2,CASSLVGPRGTEAFF
TRBD2,TRBJ2-3,TRBV19,CASSDGGLAGGNTDTQYF
TRBD1,TRBJ1-6,TRBV5-4,CASSLAETGIGRSSPLHF
-,TRBJ2-1,TRBV11-2,CASSLDEARAISSYNEQFF
-,TRBJ1-4,TRBV5-1,CASSPTWGTGNEKLFF
TRBD1,TRBJ2-7,TRBV7-2,CASSSDRGLYEQYF
-,TRBJ1-4,TRBV5-5,CASSSPGTEKLFF
TRBD1,TRBJ2-1,TRBV29-1,CSVVGQGRQLIYNEQFF
-,TRBJ2-2,TRBV9,CASSVVGDTGELFF
-,TRBJ1-5,TRBV19,CASSPPWEGGGQPQHF
TRBD1,TRBJ1-2,TRBV7-9,CASSQEGAIGYTF
-,TRBJ2-3,TRBV9,CASSVSSTDTQYF
-,TRBJ2-7,TRBV18,CASSSNPRTAKGEQYF
-,TRBJ1-2,TRBV6-1,CASSQDTYGYTF
-,TRBJ1-2,TRBV30,CAWSASLNYGYTF
TRBD1,TRBJ2-7,TRBV19,CASSQGQGVYEQYF
TRBD1,TRBJ2-7,TRBV23-1,CASSRSDGQGAHEQYF
-,TRBJ1-2,TRBV6-5,CASNAGGYGYTF
-,TRBJ2-3,TRBV7-3,CASSKTGTDTQYF
TRBD2,TRBJ2-6,TRBV4-1,CASSQTRLAGSSGANVLTF
TRBD1,TRBJ1-2,TRBV11-2,CASSARTGPPYGYTF
-,TRBJ2-3,TRBV5-4,CASSRLLGVGSDTQYF
-,TRBJ2-5,TRBV2,CASSDTQETQYF
-,TRBJ2-7,TRBV7-2,CASSLVHGSGEQYF
-,TRBJ2-2,TRBV6-6,CASSRGNTGELFF
-,TRBJ1-2,TRBV29-1,CSVQITAGYGYTF
TRBD2,TRBJ2-6,TRBV4-3,CASSQDRAGGGSGANVLTF
-,TRBJ1-5,TRBV2,CASSGDQPQHF
TRBD1,TRBJ2-7,TRBV9,CASSPRQGVSYEQYF
-,TRBJ1-5,TRBV5-1,CASSLGWGQPQHF
-,TRBJ1-1,TRBV9,CASSVSPMNTEAFF
-,TRBJ2-7,TRBV21-1,CASSKSCGRYYEQYF
-,TRBJ1-3,TRBV4-1,CASSSQEGGNTIYF
-,TRBJ2-2,TRBV6-1,CASSEAQRTGELFF
-,TRBJ1-1,TRBV7-2,CASSLMPNTEAFF
-,TRBJ2-7,TRBV7-2,CASSPQEASTIKQYF
-,TRBJ2-7,TRBV6-5,CASSYQNPPRTYEQYF
TRBD1,TRBJ2-7,TRBV12-5,CASGTGGFSYEQYF
TRBD2,TRBJ2-1,TRBV7-2,CASRDSGGNEQFF
TRBD1,TRBJ1-2,TRBV7-2,CASSRTGQGALGYTF